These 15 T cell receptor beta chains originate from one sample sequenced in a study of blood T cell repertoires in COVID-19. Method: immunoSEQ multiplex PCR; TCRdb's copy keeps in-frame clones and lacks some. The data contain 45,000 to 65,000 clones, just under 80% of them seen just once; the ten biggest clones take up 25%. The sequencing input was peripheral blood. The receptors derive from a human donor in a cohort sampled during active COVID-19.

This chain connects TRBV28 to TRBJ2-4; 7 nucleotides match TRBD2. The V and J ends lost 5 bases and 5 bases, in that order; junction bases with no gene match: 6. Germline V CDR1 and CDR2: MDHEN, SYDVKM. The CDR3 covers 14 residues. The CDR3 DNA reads TGTGCCAGCAGTCCCGGGGGGAGACAAAACATTCAGTACTTC. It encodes CASSPGGRQNIQYF.

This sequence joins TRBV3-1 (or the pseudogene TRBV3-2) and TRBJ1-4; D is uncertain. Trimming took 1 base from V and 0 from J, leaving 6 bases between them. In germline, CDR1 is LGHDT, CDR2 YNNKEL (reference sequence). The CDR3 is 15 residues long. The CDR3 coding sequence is TGTGCCAGCAGCCAAGGCGGCGCAACTAATGAAAAACTGTTTTTT. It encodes CASSQGGATNEKLFF.

CDR3 in amino acids: CASSGTLGAEDTQYF. In nucleotides, the CDR3 is TGTGCCAGCAGCGGGACACTAGGGGCGGAAGATACGCAGTATTTT. V is TRBV2 and J is TRBJ2-3; D is possibly TRBD1 (6 bases). The V end lost 6 bases, the J end lost 5 bases, and 18 bases lay between the germline ends. The CDR3 runs to 15 residues. The V gene's germline CDR1 is SNHLY and CDR2 FYNNEI.

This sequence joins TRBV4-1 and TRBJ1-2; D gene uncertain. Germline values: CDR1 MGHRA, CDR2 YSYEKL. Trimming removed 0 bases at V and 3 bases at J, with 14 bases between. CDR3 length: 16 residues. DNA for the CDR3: TGCGCCAGCAGCCAAGATCCACGGCGGAAATACTATGGCTACACCTTC. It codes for CASSQDPRRKYYGYTF.

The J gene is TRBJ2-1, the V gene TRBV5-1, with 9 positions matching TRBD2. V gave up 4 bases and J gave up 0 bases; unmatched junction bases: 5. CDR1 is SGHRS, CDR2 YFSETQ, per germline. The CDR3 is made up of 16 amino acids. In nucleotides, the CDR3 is TGCGCCAGCAGCAATAGCGGGAGCAGCTCCTACAATGAGCAGTTCTTC. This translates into CASSNSGSSSYNEQFF.

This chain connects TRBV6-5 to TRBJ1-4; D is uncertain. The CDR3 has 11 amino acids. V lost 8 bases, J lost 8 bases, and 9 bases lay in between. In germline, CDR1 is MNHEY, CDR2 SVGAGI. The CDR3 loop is CASEHLEKLFF. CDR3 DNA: TGTGCCAGCGAGCATCTAGAAAAACTGTTTTTT.

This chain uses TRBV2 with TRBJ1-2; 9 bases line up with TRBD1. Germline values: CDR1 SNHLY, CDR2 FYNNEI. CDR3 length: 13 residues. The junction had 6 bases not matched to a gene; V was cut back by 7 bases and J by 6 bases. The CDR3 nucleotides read TGTGCCAGCACGCGGACAGGGGCGGATGGCTACACCTTC. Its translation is CASTRTGADGYTF.

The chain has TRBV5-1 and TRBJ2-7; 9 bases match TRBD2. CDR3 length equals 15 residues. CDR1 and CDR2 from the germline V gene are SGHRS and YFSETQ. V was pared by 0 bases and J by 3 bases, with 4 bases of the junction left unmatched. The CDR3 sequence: CASSLEASGDYEQYF. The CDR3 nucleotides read TGCGCCAGCAGCTTGGAGGCTAGCGGGGACTACGAGCAGTACTTC.

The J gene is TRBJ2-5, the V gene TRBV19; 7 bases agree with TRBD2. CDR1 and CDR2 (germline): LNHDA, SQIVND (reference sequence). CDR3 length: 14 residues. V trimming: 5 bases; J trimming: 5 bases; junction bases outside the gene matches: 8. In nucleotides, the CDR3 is TGTGCCAGTAGTCAGGGAGGGATACAGGAGACCCAGTACTTC. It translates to CASSQGGIQETQYF.

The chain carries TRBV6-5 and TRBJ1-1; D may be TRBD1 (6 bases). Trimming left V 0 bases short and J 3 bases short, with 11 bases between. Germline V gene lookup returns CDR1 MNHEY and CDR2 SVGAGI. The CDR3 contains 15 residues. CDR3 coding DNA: TGTGCCAGCAGTTACTCGGGAGGGGGGTACACTGAAGCTTTCTTT. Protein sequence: CASSYSGGGYTEAFF.

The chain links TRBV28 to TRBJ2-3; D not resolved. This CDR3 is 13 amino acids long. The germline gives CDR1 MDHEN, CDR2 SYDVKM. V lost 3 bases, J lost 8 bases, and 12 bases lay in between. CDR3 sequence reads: CASSFDPTGTQYF. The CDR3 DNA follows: TGTGCCAGCAGTTTCGACCCCACGGGTACGCAGTATTTT.

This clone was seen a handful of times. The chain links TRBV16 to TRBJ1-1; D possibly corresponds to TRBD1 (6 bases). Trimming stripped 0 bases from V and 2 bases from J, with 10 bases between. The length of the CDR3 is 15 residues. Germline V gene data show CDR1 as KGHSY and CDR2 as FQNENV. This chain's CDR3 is CASSQSRTVNTEAFF. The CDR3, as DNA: TGTGCCAGCAGCCAATCCCGGACAGTAAACACTGAAGCTTTCTTT.

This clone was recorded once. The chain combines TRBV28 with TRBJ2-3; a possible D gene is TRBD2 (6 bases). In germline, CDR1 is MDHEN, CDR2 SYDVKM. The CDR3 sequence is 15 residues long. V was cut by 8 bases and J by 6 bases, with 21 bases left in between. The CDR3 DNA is TGTGCCAGCTCAAAGGGACTCATCGTCGGGGATACGCAGTATTTT. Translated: CASSKGLIVGDTQYF.

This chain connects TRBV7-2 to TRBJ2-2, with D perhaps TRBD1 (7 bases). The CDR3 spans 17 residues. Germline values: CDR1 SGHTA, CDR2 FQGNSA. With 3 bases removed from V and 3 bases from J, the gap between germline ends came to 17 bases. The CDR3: CASSFLAGQSYTGELFF. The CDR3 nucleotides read TGTGCCAGCAGCTTCTTGGCGGGACAGTCCTACACCGGGGAGCTGTTTTTT.

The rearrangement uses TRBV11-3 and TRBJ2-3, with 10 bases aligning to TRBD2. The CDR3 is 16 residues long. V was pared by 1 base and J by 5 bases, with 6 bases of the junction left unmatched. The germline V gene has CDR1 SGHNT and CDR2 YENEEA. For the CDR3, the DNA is TGTGCCAGCAGCTTAGTAGCGGGAGGAGATATAGATACGCAGTATTTT. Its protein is CASSLVAGGDIDTQYF. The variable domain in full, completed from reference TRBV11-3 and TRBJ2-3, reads EAGVVQSPRYKIIEKKQPVAFWCNPISGHNTLYWYLQNLGQGPELLIRYENEEAVDDSQLPKDRFSAERLKGVDSTLKIQPAELGDSAVYLCASSLVAGGDIDTQYFGPGTRLTVL.